Listed below are T cell receptor beta chains from one sample, sequenced in a study of post-analysis software for immune sequencing data. MiXCR, applied by TCRdb to the PCR reads, yields one record per CDR3 protein. The sample shows roughly 600,000 distinct CDR3 sequences, around 44% of them seen only once. Source material: blood. The receptors come from a girl aged 10 to 17 with multiple sclerosis. Both conserved end residues are part of each CDR3. Fields, in order: clone size, V gene, J gene, CDR3 length, D gene, CDR3 protein, CDR3 DNA. D genes are given only for firm matches. Rows may omit the clone size; those that give it use once, few, many or a size class.

clone_size: NA
v_call: TRBV9
j_call: TRBJ2-5
cdr3_length: 14
d_call: TRBD2
cdr3_aa: CASSGLADQETQYF
cdr3_nt: TGTGCCAGCAGCGGACTAGCGGACCAAGAGACCCAGTACTTC

clone_size: few
v_call: TRBV12-3/TRBV12-4
j_call: TRBJ2-3
cdr3_length: 12
d_call: NA
cdr3_aa: CASSRDGDTQYF
cdr3_nt: TGTGCCAGCAGCCGGGACGGAGATACGCAGTATTTT

clone_size: NA
v_call: TRBV12-3/TRBV12-4
j_call: TRBJ1-2
cdr3_length: 14
d_call: TRBD1
cdr3_aa: CASSSSRGRDGYTF
cdr3_nt: TGTGCCAGCAGTTCCTCCAGGGGGAGGGATGGCTACACCTTC

clone_size: few
v_call: TRBV20-1
j_call: TRBJ2-2
cdr3_length: 14
d_call: NA
cdr3_aa: CSARKGHSTGELFF
cdr3_nt: TGCAGTGCTAGAAAGGGACATTCTACCGGGGAGCTGTTTTTT

clone_size: NA
v_call: TRBV28
j_call: TRBJ2-7
cdr3_length: 13
d_call: NA
cdr3_aa: CASSSPTDYEQYF
cdr3_nt: TGCGCCAGCAGTTCCCCAACGGACTACGAGCAGTACTTC

clone_size: NA
v_call: TRBV12-3/TRBV12-4
j_call: TRBJ2-1
cdr3_length: 13
d_call: TRBD2
cdr3_aa: CASSLILAGAKFF
cdr3_nt: TGTGCCAGCAGTTTGATCCTAGCGGGAGCGAAGTTCTTC

clone_size: NA
v_call: TRBV6-6
j_call: TRBJ1-5
cdr3_length: 15
d_call: TRBD1
cdr3_aa: CASNDPDRDNQPQHF
cdr3_nt: TGTGCCAGCAACGACCCTGACAGGGACAATCAGCCCCAGCATTTT

clone_size: few
v_call: TRBV7-9
j_call: TRBJ2-1
cdr3_length: 17
d_call: TRBD2
cdr3_aa: CASSFILAGRGDNEQFF
cdr3_nt: TGTGCCAGCAGCTTCATTTTAGCGGGGAGGGGCGACAATGAGCAGTTCTTC

clone_size: NA
v_call: TRBV20-1
j_call: TRBJ2-7
cdr3_length: 13
d_call: NA
cdr3_aa: CSARGGAEYEQYF
cdr3_nt: TGCAGTGCTAGGGGGGGGGCGGAGTACGAGCAGTACTTC

clone_size: NA
v_call: TRBV19
j_call: TRBJ2-3
cdr3_length: 14
d_call: NA
cdr3_aa: CASSSRVNTDTQYF
cdr3_nt: TGTGCCAGTAGCTCTAGGGTTAACACAGATACGCAGTATTTT

clone_size: few
v_call: TRBV24-1
j_call: TRBJ2-7
cdr3_length: 14
d_call: TRBD1
cdr3_aa: CATSDTGTEGEQYF
cdr3_nt: TGTGCCACCAGTGACACCGGGACAGAAGGCGAGCAGTACTTC

clone_size: few
v_call: TRBV6-6
j_call: TRBJ1-2
cdr3_length: 15
d_call: NA
cdr3_aa: CASRPQGADNYGYTF
cdr3_nt: TGTGCCAGCAGGCCTCAGGGAGCGGATAACTATGGCTACACCTTC

clone_size: NA
v_call: TRBV11-2
j_call: TRBJ1-2
cdr3_length: 15
d_call: NA
cdr3_aa: CASSLGWRQNYGYTF
cdr3_nt: TGTGCCAGCAGCTTAGGGTGGCGGCAGAACTATGGCTACACCTTC